This record looks at one T cell receptor (beta chain) sequence and its context. What it binds is not known. CDR1 is SGHTS, CDR2 YDEGEE, per germline. V shed 4 bases and J shed 7 bases, with 27 bases lying between them. The CDR3 has 18 amino acids. The protocol was immunoSEQ multiplex PCR, while the TCRdb copy is restricted to in-frame clones and leaves out a portion. The sample includes under 80,000 clones, 75% to 90% of them seen just once. This sample is part of a study of OX40 agonist ivuxolimab in advanced cancers. Study conclusions and caveats: The antigen specificity of the peripheral T cells (those that were expanded) was not determined.

The sampling schedule covered blood at baseline, cycle 4 day 1, and cycle 7 day 1. This receptor was taken from an adult with an advanced solid tumor such as melanoma, head and neck, liver or kidney cancer. The genes are TRBV5-8 and TRBJ2-1, with D tentatively TRBD2 (6 bases). The source was CD4+ or CD8+ T cells sorted from blood, collected in a trial of the OX40 agonist ivuxolimab. CDR3 DNA sequence: TGTGCCAGCAGCGTAAGGAGGGGATTCGGGCCCCTCGGGAATGAGCAGTTCTTC. Residues: CASSVRRGFGPLGNEQFF.